Listed below are T cell receptor beta chains from one sample, sequenced in a study of Ad26.COV2.S vaccination and SARS-CoV-2 variants. Assay used: immunoSEQ multiplex PCR; TCRdb lists only in-frame clones, some missing. The sample includes around 340,000 clones, around 88% of them seen just once. The sample here was peripheral blood, taken in a trial of Ad26.COV2.S vaccine versus placebo. Source of these receptors: a person aged 18-65 years who received the Ad26.COV2.S COVID-19 vaccine or a placebo. The CDR3 runs from the conserved cysteine through the conserved F or W. The order of the fields is V gene, D gene, J gene, CDR3 length, clone size, CDR3 DNA, CDR3 protein. The D gene is left open where the match is weak. Rows give clone size only sometimes, using once, few, many, or a class for an expanded clone.

V gene: TRBV3-1/TRBV3-2
D gene: -
J gene: TRBJ2-7
CDR3 length: 14
clone size: -
CDR3 DNA: TGTGCCAGCAGCCAAGCGGGGAAGGGCTACGAGCAGTACTTC
CDR3 protein: CASSQAGKGYEQYF

V gene: TRBV4-3
D gene: TRBD1
J gene: TRBJ1-2
CDR3 length: 17
clone size: -
CDR3 DNA: TGCGCCAGCAGCCAAGGATCGGGGGGACAGGGTATTTATGGCTACACCTTC
CDR3 protein: CASSQGSGGQGIYGYTF

V gene: TRBV7-6
D gene: -
J gene: TRBJ2-2
CDR3 length: 16
clone size: few
CDR3 DNA: TGTGCCAGCAGCCCACCCCCCCAGGGTAACACCGGGGAGCTGTTTTTT
CDR3 protein: CASSPPPQGNTGELFF

V gene: TRBV28
D gene: -
J gene: TRBJ1-1
CDR3 length: 15
clone size: few
CDR3 DNA: TGTGCCAGCAGTTCTCCTTCCGGTCAGAACACTGAAGCTTTCTTT
CDR3 protein: CASSSPSGQNTEAFF

V gene: TRBV12-3/TRBV12-4
D gene: TRBD2
J gene: TRBJ2-7
CDR3 length: 13
clone size: -
CDR3 DNA: TGTGCCAGCAGTTGGACTAGCGGCTACGAGCAGTACTTC
CDR3 protein: CASSWTSGYEQYF

V gene: TRBV7-2
D gene: -
J gene: TRBJ2-1
CDR3 length: 15
clone size: -
CDR3 DNA: TGTGCCAGCAGCTCTGGGGCGGGATCTTGGAGGGAGCAGTTCTTC
CDR3 protein: CASSSGAGSWREQFF

V gene: TRBV27
D gene: TRBD1
J gene: TRBJ1-1
CDR3 length: 13
clone size: -
CDR3 DNA: TGTGCCAGCAGTGGACCGGACAGGGTCCGAGCTTTCTTT
CDR3 protein: CASSGPDRVRAFF

V gene: TRBV12-5
D gene: -
J gene: TRBJ1-5
CDR3 length: 12
clone size: -
CDR3 DNA: TGTGGGGGGGGGTTTAGCAATCAGCCCCAGCATTTT
CDR3 protein: CGGGFSNQPQHF

V gene: TRBV12-3/TRBV12-4
D gene: -
J gene: TRBJ2-1
CDR3 length: 13
clone size: -
CDR3 DNA: TGTGCCAGCAGTTTATCACTTGAAATGCGGCAGTTCTTC
CDR3 protein: CASSLSLEMRQFF

V gene: TRBV11-2
D gene: TRBD1
J gene: TRBJ2-1
CDR3 length: 13
clone size: -
CDR3 DNA: TGTGCCAGCACCCCGGACAGGCACAATGAGCAGTTCTTC
CDR3 protein: CASTPDRHNEQFF

V gene: TRBV18
D gene: -
J gene: TRBJ2-3
CDR3 length: 13
clone size: -
CDR3 DNA: TGTGCCAGCTCATCAGGGGGCACAGATACGCAGTATTTT
CDR3 protein: CASSSGGTDTQYF

V gene: TRBV27
D gene: TRBD1
J gene: TRBJ2-7
CDR3 length: 16
clone size: -
CDR3 DNA: TGTGCCAGCAGTTCCGACCTCGGGACAGGGTTGGTCGAGCAGTACTTC
CDR3 protein: CASSSDLGTGLVEQYF

V gene: TRBV4-1
D gene: -
J gene: TRBJ1-1
CDR3 length: 14
clone size: -
CDR3 DNA: TGCGCCAGCAGCCAAGACGCCACCCGTCCTGAAGCTTTCTTT
CDR3 protein: CASSQDATRPEAFF

V gene: TRBV3-1/TRBV3-2
D gene: -
J gene: TRBJ1-2
CDR3 length: 13
clone size: -
CDR3 DNA: TGTGCCAGCAGCCAAGATCCTGTCCGAGGCTACACCTTC
CDR3 protein: CASSQDPVRGYTF

V gene: TRBV6-7
D gene: TRBD1
J gene: TRBJ2-2
CDR3 length: 17
clone size: -
CDR3 DNA: TGTGCCAGCAGTTACTATCTCGGACAGGGATACACCGGGGAGCTGTTTTTT
CDR3 protein: CASSYYLGQGYTGELFF

V gene: TRBV4-2
D gene: -
J gene: TRBJ2-2
CDR3 length: 17
clone size: -
CDR3 DNA: TGTGCCAGCAGCCAAGAGGGATGGGGGGCCAACACCGGGGAGCTGTTTTTT
CDR3 protein: CASSQEGWGANTGELFF

V gene: TRBV6-5
D gene: -
J gene: TRBJ1-5
CDR3 length: 14
clone size: -
CDR3 DNA: TGTGCCAGCAGTTACTCTTGGGGGAACCAGCCCCAGCATTTT
CDR3 protein: CASSYSWGNQPQHF

V gene: TRBV5-1
D gene: -
J gene: TRBJ1-2
CDR3 length: 15
clone size: -
CDR3 DNA: TGCGCCAGCAGCGTAGGTGTAGGGGAGAACTATGGCTACACCTTC
CDR3 protein: CASSVGVGENYGYTF

V gene: TRBV2
D gene: TRBD1
J gene: TRBJ1-4
CDR3 length: 17
clone size: -
CDR3 DNA: TGTGCCAGCAGCCTTGCCCGGGACAGGGTAGCGGGTGAAAAACTGTTTTTT
CDR3 protein: CASSLARDRVAGEKLFF

V gene: TRBV7-9
D gene: TRBD1
J gene: TRBJ1-1
CDR3 length: 13
clone size: -
CDR3 DNA: TGTGCCAGCAGCCTAGACAGGGTCACTGAAGCTTTCTTT
CDR3 protein: CASSLDRVTEAFF

V gene: TRBV7-2
D gene: -
J gene: TRBJ2-3
CDR3 length: 16
clone size: -
CDR3 DNA: TGTGCCAGCAGCCCTCGCGGGGTTGAATGGACAGATACGCAGTATTTT
CDR3 protein: CASSPRGVEWTDTQYF

V gene: TRBV19
D gene: TRBD1
J gene: TRBJ1-6
CDR3 length: 15
clone size: once
CDR3 DNA: TGTGCCAGTAGTATAGACGGGACAGCTAATTCACCCCTCCACTTT
CDR3 protein: CASSIDGTANSPLHF

V gene: TRBV2
D gene: -
J gene: TRBJ1-5
CDR3 length: 15
clone size: -
CDR3 DNA: TGTGCCAGCAGTAATTTGTTAGGAGGCAATCAGCCCCAGCATTTT
CDR3 protein: CASSNLLGGNQPQHF

V gene: TRBV2
D gene: -
J gene: TRBJ1-1
CDR3 length: 13
clone size: -
CDR3 DNA: TGTGCCAGCGGGGAGTTGAAGGCCACTGAAGCTTTCTTT
CDR3 protein: CASGELKATEAFF

V gene: TRBV12-3/TRBV12-4
D gene: -
J gene: TRBJ2-1
CDR3 length: 13
clone size: -
CDR3 DNA: TGTGCCAGCAGCTTGGGTGCTCCTGGGAGTAAGTTCTTC
CDR3 protein: CASSLGAPGSKFF

V gene: TRBV18
D gene: -
J gene: TRBJ2-7
CDR3 length: 13
clone size: -
CDR3 DNA: TGTGCCAGCTCACCAGGGATCGCTTACGAGCAGTACTTC
CDR3 protein: CASSPGIAYEQYF

V gene: TRBV19
D gene: -
J gene: TRBJ2-7
CDR3 length: 15
clone size: -
CDR3 DNA: TGTGCCAGTAGTATGGCCCCACGGACCAGCTACGAGCAGTACTTC
CDR3 protein: CASSMAPRTSYEQYF

V gene: TRBV4-3
D gene: -
J gene: TRBJ1-1
CDR3 length: 16
clone size: -
CDR3 DNA: TGCGCCAGCAGCCAAGATCTCGGACAGTCAAACACTGAAGCTTTCTTT
CDR3 protein: CASSQDLGQSNTEAFF

V gene: TRBV4-1
D gene: -
J gene: TRBJ2-2
CDR3 length: 14
clone size: -
CDR3 DNA: TGCGCCAGCAGCCAAGTGAAGGGCACCGGGGAGCTGTTTTTT
CDR3 protein: CASSQVKGTGELFF

V gene: TRBV9
D gene: -
J gene: TRBJ1-1
CDR3 length: 13
clone size: -
CDR3 DNA: TGTGCCAGCAGCGTAAGTTACCCGCCTGAAGCTTTCTTT
CDR3 protein: CASSVSYPPEAFF

V gene: TRBV14
D gene: -
J gene: TRBJ2-3
CDR3 length: 13
clone size: -
CDR3 DNA: TGTGCCAGCAGCCAAGATCCCCCAGATACGCAGTATTTT
CDR3 protein: CASSQDPPDTQYF

V gene: TRBV19
D gene: -
J gene: TRBJ1-2
CDR3 length: 14
clone size: -
CDR3 DNA: TGTGCCAGTAGTTGGGCACGGGGGTCCTATGGCTACACCTTC
CDR3 protein: CASSWARGSYGYTF

V gene: TRBV4-3
D gene: -
J gene: TRBJ2-1
CDR3 length: 14
clone size: -
CDR3 DNA: TGCGCCAGCAGCCAAGAATCGGAAGGGGGTGAGCAGTTCTTC
CDR3 protein: CASSQESEGGEQFF

V gene: TRBV7-2
D gene: -
J gene: TRBJ2-3
CDR3 length: 14
clone size: -
CDR3 DNA: TGTGCCAGCAGCTCCCAAGGCGGGACAGATACGCAGTATTTT
CDR3 protein: CASSSQGGTDTQYF

V gene: TRBV4-2
D gene: TRBD1
J gene: TRBJ2-7
CDR3 length: 18
clone size: -
CDR3 DNA: TGTGCCAGCAGCCAAACAGGGGGCTTGGGTACCGGTTTCCACGAGCAGTACTTC
CDR3 protein: CASSQTGGLGTGFHEQYF

V gene: TRBV30
D gene: TRBD1
J gene: TRBJ1-6
CDR3 length: 14
clone size: -
CDR3 DNA: TGTGCCTATAAACAGGGGGCCTATAATTCACCCCTCCACTTT
CDR3 protein: CAYKQGAYNSPLHF

V gene: TRBV27
D gene: TRBD1
J gene: TRBJ1-6
CDR3 length: 15
clone size: -
CDR3 DNA: TGTGCCAGCAGTAAGGCCGGGACAGTAGGATCACCCCTCCACTTT
CDR3 protein: CASSKAGTVGSPLHF